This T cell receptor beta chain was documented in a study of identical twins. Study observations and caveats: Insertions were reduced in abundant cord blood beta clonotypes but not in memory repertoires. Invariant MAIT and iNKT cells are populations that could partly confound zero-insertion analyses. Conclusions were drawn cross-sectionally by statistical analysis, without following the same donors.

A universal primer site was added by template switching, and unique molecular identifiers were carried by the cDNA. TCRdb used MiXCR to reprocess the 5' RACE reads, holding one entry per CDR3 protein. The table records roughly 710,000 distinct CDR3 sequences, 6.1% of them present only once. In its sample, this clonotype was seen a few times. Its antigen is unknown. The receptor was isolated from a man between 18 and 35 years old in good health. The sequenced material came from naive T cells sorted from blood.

Here the CDR3 reads CAWMAGVDTQYF. The DNA for the CDR3 is TGTGCCTGGATGGCGGGCGTGGATACGCAGTATTTT. This chain joins TRBV30 and TRBJ2-3; the D gene is possibly TRBD2 (5 bases). Trimming left V 4 bases short and J 6 bases short, with 11 bases between. CDR3 length: 12 amino acids. CDR1 and CDR2 (germline): GTSNPN, SVGIG (reference sequence). The full variable domain, in which reference TRBV30 and TRBJ2-3 provide the parts outside the CDR3, is SQTIHQWPATLVQPVGSPLSLECTVEGTSNPNLYWYRQAAGRGLQLLFYSVGIGQISSEVPQNLSASRPQDRQFILSSKKLLLSDSGFYLCAWMAGVDTQYFGPGTRLTVL.